These T cell receptor beta chains were read from a single sample in a study of cytomegalovirus exposure and HLA in healthy donors. Measured with immunoSEQ multiplex PCR; TCRdb has only the in-frame clones, and not every one. This sample has around 140,000 clones, with around 78% found just once. Material: PBMCs. These receptors were collected from a woman aged 18-30 years in good health and CMV-seronegative. Both conserved end residues are part of each CDR3. The D gene is left open where the match is weak. Not every row has a clone size; where given, it reads once, few, many or a size class.

v_gene	j_gene	abundance	d_gene	CDR3nt	CDR3aa
TRBV7-8	TRBJ2-1	once	.	TGTGCCAGCAGCCGGAGACTAGTGGATGAGCAGTTCTTC	CASSRRLVDEQFF
TRBV2	TRBJ1-1	few	TRBD1	TGTGCCAGCAGAGCCGGGACAGGTCAGACTGAAGCTTTCTTT	CASRAGTGQTEAFF
TRBV19	TRBJ2-7	.	.	TGTGCCAGTAGTAACTTACAGGGTGGCGAGCAGTACTTC	CASSNLQGGEQYF
TRBV5-8	TRBJ2-7	.	.	TGTGCCAGCAGCTTCGGAGGGGAGCAGTACTTC	CASSFGGEQYF
TRBV7-9	TRBJ1-1	.	.	TGTGCCAGCAGCCCCTCCCCCGGGTTGGGCAGGGTTGAAGCTTTCTTT	CASSPSPGLGRVEAFF
TRBV5-1	TRBJ2-7	.	.	TGCGCCAGCAGGACAGCCTACTCCTACGAGCAGTACTTC	CASRTAYSYEQYF
TRBV5-1	TRBJ1-2	.	.	TGCGCCAGCAGCCAGGGGATGACCTATGGCTACACCTTC	CASSQGMTYGYTF
TRBV21-1	TRBJ1-4	few	.	TGTGCCAGCAGCAGACAGGGTAAGGAAAAACTGTTTTTT	CASSRQGKEKLFF
TRBV19	TRBJ1-5	.	.	TGTGCCAGTACAGGGCTTAGCAATCAGCCCCAGCATTTT	CASTGLSNQPQHF
TRBV5-4	TRBJ2-5	.	TRBD2	TGTGCCAGCAGCCCCCAGAGGGGAAGCGGGGAAGAGACCCAGTACTTC	CASSPQRGSGEETQYF
TRBV15	TRBJ2-1	few	TRBD1	TGTGCCACCAGCAGAGGGCAGGGGGAGAATGAGCAGTTCTTC	CATSRGQGENEQFF
TRBV27	TRBJ2-2	.	.	TGTGCCAGCAGTCCGTACCTCGCGGGCACCGGGGAGCTGTTTTTT	CASSPYLAGTGELFF
TRBV19	TRBJ2-7	.	TRBD1	TGTGCCAGTAGTCTCTTGACAGGGACGCTCCGCGGCGAGCAGTACTTC	CASSLLTGTLRGEQYF
TRBV6-1	TRBJ2-1	.	.	TGTGCCAGCAGTGACAGGGGCTCCTACAATGAGCAGTTCTTC	CASSDRGSYNEQFF
TRBV4-2	TRBJ2-5	.	TRBD2	TGTGCCAGCAGCCAAGAAGGGCGGGAGGTGGGAGAGACCCAGTACTTC	CASSQEGREVGETQYF
TRBV7-9	TRBJ2-2	.	.	TGTGCCAGCAGCTTACCCGGGGGTAGGAACACCGGGGAGCTGTTTTTT	CASSLPGGRNTGELFF
TRBV5-4	TRBJ1-1	.	.	TGTGCCAGCAGTTCTATTTCAGGGGCTGAAGCTTTCTTT	CASSSISGAEAFF
TRBV5-4	TRBJ2-1	.	TRBD2	TGTGCCAGCAGCTTGGGGCTAGCGGGAGACAATGAGCAGTTCTTC	CASSLGLAGDNEQFF
TRBV10-3	TRBJ2-7	.	TRBD2	TGTGCCGCCGGGACTAGCGGGACTCTCTTC	CAAGTSGTLF
TRBV6-1	TRBJ2-3	.	.	TGTGCCAGCAGTTATACAGGGAGCACAGATACGCAGTATTTT	CASSYTGSTDTQYF
TRBV30	TRBJ1-1	once	.	TGTGCCTGGAGTGTACTAGGGGGGAACACTGAAGCTTTCTTT	CAWSVLGGNTEAFF
TRBV27	TRBJ1-1	.	.	TGTGCCAGCAGTTTAGGAATCGGGGTTGGGACTGAAGCTTTCTTT	CASSLGIGVGTEAFF
TRBV5-1	TRBJ1-2	few	TRBD1	TGCGCCAGCAGCTTGGAAACGGGACAGCCCTATGGCTACACCTTC	CASSLETGQPYGYTF
TRBV7-6	TRBJ2-1	.	.	TGTGCCAGCAGCTTAACTACCGGGAGCTCCTACAATGAGCAGTTCTTC	CASSLTTGSSYNEQFF
TRBV9	TRBJ1-3	.	.	TGTGCCAGCAGCTATTTTGACGGCGGCTCTGGAAACACCATATATTTT	CASSYFDGGSGNTIYF
TRBV11-3	TRBJ2-1	.	.	TGTGCCAGCAGCTCCCTTGGGCTGGACAATGAGCAGTTCTTC	CASSSLGLDNEQFF
TRBV6-1	TRBJ2-2	.	TRBD1	TGTGCCAGCGGTTGGGACAGGGTCGGAACCGGGGAGCTGTTTTTT	CASGWDRVGTGELFF
TRBV30	TRBJ2-2	.	TRBD2	TGTGCCTGGAGTGTACCGGGACTAGCGACCACCGGGGAGCTGTTTTTT	CAWSVPGLATTGELFF
TRBV7-9	TRBJ2-6	.	TRBD2	TGTGCCAGCAGTTCCGGGGGGACTGGGGCCAACGTCCTGACTTTT	CASSSGGTGANVLTF
TRBV9	TRBJ2-1	.	TRBD2	TGTGCCAGCAGCGTAGTAGCGGGAGGGCCGGGGGAGCAGTTCTTC	CASSVVAGGPGEQFF
TRBV2	TRBJ1-1	.	TRBD1	TGTGCCAGCAGGGTAGGGGGCGAGGGCACTGAAGCTTTCTTT	CASRVGGEGTEAFF
TRBV30	TRBJ1-2	.	.	TGTGCCTGGGATGGCCCCACAGGGAAAAGTGGCTACACCTTC	CAWDGPTGKSGYTF
TRBV10-2	TRBJ2-5	.	TRBD2	TGCGCCAGCAGGTCTGCACGGACTAGCGGAAAAGAAGAGACCCAGTACTTC	CASRSARTSGKEETQYF
TRBV6-5	TRBJ2-5	.	TRBD2	TGTGCCAGCAGGGGGACTAGCGGGGAAGAGACCCAGTACTTC	CASRGTSGEETQYF
TRBV30	TRBJ1-6	few	TRBD1	TGTGCCTGGAGTGTAACCGACCCCGGGACAGGTTATAATTCACCCCTCCACTTT	CAWSVTDPGTGYNSPLHF
TRBV4-2	TRBJ2-5	once	.	TGTGCCAGCAGCCAAGATCTCTACGAGACCCAGTACTTC	CASSQDLYETQYF
TRBV5-4	TRBJ2-1	.	.	TGTGCCAGCAGCTTGAGGGGCAGGGACAATGAGCAGTTCTTC	CASSLRGRDNEQFF
TRBV5-1	TRBJ2-7	.	TRBD2	TGCGCCAGCGGTTCTAGCGGGAGCTCCGAGCAGTACTTC	CASGSSGSSEQYF
TRBV7-2	TRBJ2-5	.	TRBD1	TGTGCCAGCAGCCCACAAGGGACAGGGCGGGGAGAGACCCAGTACTTC	CASSPQGTGRGETQYF
TRBV2	TRBJ1-1	.	.	TGTGCCAGCGTCTCCAAACGGGGGGCTGAAGCTTTCTTT	CASVSKRGAEAFF
TRBV5-1	TRBJ2-1	.	TRBD2	TGCGCCAGCAGCTCGGGACTAGCGTTCAATGAGCAGTTCTTC	CASSSGLAFNEQFF
TRBV11-3	TRBJ2-1	.	TRBD2	TGTGCCAGCAGCTTGGCTAGCGGGCCTTCGGGTGGTGAGCAGTTCTTC	CASSLASGPSGGEQFF
TRBV7-9	TRBJ1-1	.	TRBD1	TGTGCCAGCAGCTTTGGGACAGGGTACACTGAAGCTTTCTTT	CASSFGTGYTEAFF
TRBV18	TRBJ1-1	few	.	TGTGCCAGCTCACCCCCCGGTGGGGGGGTCATGAACACTGAAGCTTTCTTT	CASSPPGGGVMNTEAFF
TRBV7-2	TRBJ2-4	.	.	TGTGCCAGCAGCTTAGCAACACCTGACATTCAGTACTTC	CASSLATPDIQYF
TRBV6-5	TRBJ1-1	few	.	TGTGCCACCCAGAGGAGGGTAGGCACTGAAGCTTTCTTT	CATQRRVGTEAFF
TRBV7-9	TRBJ1-4	few	.	TGTGCCAGCAGCTTAGTGAGAGCATACAATGAAAAACTGTTTTTT	CASSLVRAYNEKLFF
TRBV4-2	TRBJ2-1	few	TRBD2	TGTGCCAGCAGCCAAGAGCAGACTAGCCCCAATGAGCAGTTCTTC	CASSQEQTSPNEQFF
TRBV7-9	TRBJ2-7	.	.	TGTGCCAGCAGCTTACCGAGCTCCTACGAGCAGTACTTC	CASSLPSSYEQYF
TRBV1	TRBJ2-7	few	.	TGCACCAGCAGCCAAGAGGCCCGCACTAGCGGGAGATACGGATACGAGCAGTACTTC	CTSSQEARTSGRYGYEQYF
TRBV21-1	TRBJ2-4	.	.	TGTGCCAGCAGCTTCCTGGAGGGCATTCAGTACTTC	CASSFLEGIQYF
TRBV30	TRBJ1-3	.	.	TGTGCCTCTTTACCGGGAGGAATTGGAAACACCATATATTTT	CASLPGGIGNTIYF
TRBV5-6	TRBJ1-2	.	.	TGTGCCAGCAGCTTGGCCGATCCCACTCCATATGGCTACACCTTC	CASSLADPTPYGYTF
TRBV9	TRBJ1-2	.	TRBD1	TGTGCCAGCAGCTCGTTTCCTGGACAGGGGGGTGGTGGCTACACCTTC	CASSSFPGQGGGGYTF
TRBV5-6	TRBJ2-3	.	TRBD2	TGTGCCAGCAGCTTCCAGACTAGCGGGGTCACAGATACGCAGTATTTT	CASSFQTSGVTDTQYF